The T cell receptor (beta chain) under discussion was sequenced for a study of OX40 agonist ivuxolimab in advanced cancers. On the study more broadly: Recorded diagnoses for dose-escalation patients were hepatocellular carcinoma, melanoma, renal cell or head and neck cancer.

It was autoimmune disease history or systemic immunosuppression that excluded patients. This CDR3 comprises 12 residues. Germline CDR1 reads MNHEY; CDR2 reads SMNVEV (reference sequence). The V end was cut by 9 bases, the J end by 4 bases, with 13 bases between. Libraries were prepared by immunoSEQ multiplex PCR; TCRdb keeps only in-frame clonotypes and omits some of them. The sample records around 27,000 clones, approximately 84% being singletons. This sequence originates from an adult with an advanced solid tumor such as melanoma, head and neck, liver or kidney cancer. J is TRBJ2-7 and V is TRBV27; D is unresolved. The starting material was CD4+ or CD8+ T cells sorted from blood, obtained in a trial of the OX40 agonist ivuxolimab. The CDR3 DNA reads as TGTGCCAGTTCAGATACCCCTTACGAGCAGTACTTC. Protein product: CASSDTPYEQYF.